Listed below are T cell receptor beta chains from one sample, sequenced in a study of T-cell memory formation after mild COVID-19. TCRdb redid the calling of the 5' RACE reads with MiXCR, one entry per CDR3 protein. The sample lists hundreds of thousands of distinct CDR3 sequences, 20% to 30% occurring once. The source material was PBMCs or a T cell subset sorted from them (not recorded which). The receptors here all came from an adult woman who had mild COVID-19 (a few samples of this study predate the infection). Cell type and time point are not known. The CDR3 runs from the conserved cysteine through the conserved F or W. D genes are given only for firm matches. Expanded clones are given a class, and other clones once, few, many or no size at all.

clone size: -; V gene: TRBV20-1; J gene: TRBJ1-4; D gene: TRBD1; CDR3 protein: CSARETRGGKLFF; CDR3 DNA: TGCAGTGCTAGGGAAACCAGGGGGGGGAAACTGTTTTTT
clone size: -; V gene: TRBV6-6; J gene: TRBJ1-5; D gene: -; CDR3 protein: CASRDYSNQPQHF; CDR3 DNA: TGTGCCAGCAGGGATTATAGCAATCAGCCCCAGCATTTT
clone size: -; V gene: TRBV5-6; J gene: TRBJ2-5; D gene: TRBD2; CDR3 protein: CASSLARLAGREKETQYF; CDR3 DNA: TGTGCCAGCAGCTTGGCCCGACTAGCGGGGAGGGAGAAAGAGACCCAGTACTTC
clone size: few; V gene: TRBV6-5; J gene: TRBJ2-1; D gene: TRBD1; CDR3 protein: CASSNPRDRGYNEQFF; CDR3 DNA: TGTGCCAGCAGTAATCCCCGGGACAGGGGGTACAATGAGCAGTTCTTC
clone size: few; V gene: TRBV4-3; J gene: TRBJ2-7; D gene: -; CDR3 protein: CASSLTTGYEQYF; CDR3 DNA: TGCGCCAGCAGCCTAACGACAGGCTACGAGCAGTACTTC
clone size: -; V gene: TRBV5-1; J gene: TRBJ2-2; D gene: TRBD2; CDR3 protein: CASSLEGLAGGLDTGELFF; CDR3 DNA: TGCGCCAGCAGCTTGGAGGGACTAGCGGGGGGCCTCGACACCGGGGAGCTGTTTTTT
clone size: -; V gene: TRBV7-8; J gene: TRBJ2-1; D gene: TRBD2; CDR3 protein: CASSTGGPGNEQFF; CDR3 DNA: TGTGCCAGCAGCACGGGGGGGCCGGGCAATGAGCAGTTCTTC
clone size: -; V gene: TRBV6-1; J gene: TRBJ2-3; D gene: TRBD2; CDR3 protein: CASSVGGGAIGTQYF; CDR3 DNA: TGTGCCAGCAGTGTGGGCGGGGGGGCGATCGGTACGCAGTATTTT
clone size: -; V gene: TRBV20-1; J gene: TRBJ1-5; D gene: TRBD1; CDR3 protein: CSASAQGQGAGNQPQHF; CDR3 DNA: TGCAGTGCTAGCGCCCAGGGACAGGGGGCTGGCAATCAGCCCCAGCATTTT
clone size: -; V gene: TRBV10-3; J gene: TRBJ2-1; D gene: -; CDR3 protein: CAISEVSEGEQFF; CDR3 DNA: TGTGCCATCAGTGAGGTTAGCGAAGGTGAGCAGTTCTTC
clone size: -; V gene: TRBV4-2; J gene: TRBJ2-1; D gene: TRBD2; CDR3 protein: CASSPRTSGNSYNEQFF; CDR3 DNA: TGTGCCAGCAGCCCCCGGACTAGCGGGAACTCCTACAATGAGCAGTTCTTC
clone size: -; V gene: TRBV7-8; J gene: TRBJ1-1; D gene: -; CDR3 protein: CASSFSVSTEAFF; CDR3 DNA: TGTGCCAGCAGCTTCTCGGTTTCCACTGAAGCTTTCTTT
clone size: many; V gene: TRBV5-1; J gene: TRBJ2-7; D gene: -; CDR3 protein: CASSQDSTYEQYF; CDR3 DNA: TGCGCCAGCAGCCAGGACTCCACCTACGAGCAGTACTTC
clone size: -; V gene: TRBV4-3; J gene: TRBJ2-5; D gene: TRBD1; CDR3 protein: CASSQTGAGVQETQYF; CDR3 DNA: TGCGCCAGCAGCCAAACAGGGGCAGGAGTCCAAGAGACCCAGTACTTC
clone size: -; V gene: TRBV5-6; J gene: TRBJ1-2; D gene: -; CDR3 protein: CASSLRASANYGYTF; CDR3 DNA: TGTGCCAGCAGCTTGCGGGCCTCAGCTAACTATGGCTACACCTTC
clone size: -; V gene: TRBV3-1; J gene: TRBJ2-4; D gene: -; CDR3 protein: CASSHEGNIQYF; CDR3 DNA: TGTGCCAGCAGCCACGAGGGAAACATTCAGTACTTC
clone size: few; V gene: TRBV4-3; J gene: TRBJ2-1; D gene: TRBD2; CDR3 protein: CASRWTSGSTYNEQFF; CDR3 DNA: TGCGCCAGCAGATGGACTAGCGGGTCCACCTACAATGAGCAGTTCTTC
clone size: -; V gene: TRBV11-2; J gene: TRBJ2-2; D gene: -; CDR3 protein: CASSILGGPPGGELFF; CDR3 DNA: TGTGCCAGCAGCATCCTGGGGGGGCCCCCCGGCGGGGAGCTGTTTTTT
clone size: -; V gene: TRBV5-1; J gene: TRBJ1-2; D gene: -; CDR3 protein: CASRSETTYGYTF; CDR3 DNA: TGCGCCAGCAGATCAGAAACGACCTATGGCTACACCTTC
clone size: -; V gene: TRBV18; J gene: TRBJ2-1; D gene: -; CDR3 protein: CASFRTYNEQFF; CDR3 DNA: TGTGCCAGCTTCAGGACATACAATGAGCAGTTCTTC
clone size: -; V gene: TRBV5-1; J gene: TRBJ1-2; D gene: -; CDR3 protein: CASSSMQGNYGYTF; CDR3 DNA: TGCGCCAGCAGCTCCATGCAGGGAAACTATGGCTACACCTTC
clone size: -; V gene: TRBV2; J gene: TRBJ2-1; D gene: TRBD2; CDR3 protein: CASSEWLAGEFF; CDR3 DNA: TGTGCCAGCAGTGAGTGGCTAGCGGGGGAGTTCTTC
clone size: -; V gene: TRBV12-3/TRBV12-4; J gene: TRBJ1-5; D gene: -; CDR3 protein: CASSSDPRVNQPQHF; CDR3 DNA: TGTGCCAGCAGTTCGGATCCCAGGGTCAATCAGCCCCAGCATTTT
clone size: many; V gene: TRBV24-1; J gene: TRBJ1-3; D gene: -; CDR3 protein: CATSDSDSSGNTIYF; CDR3 DNA: TGTGCCACCAGTGATTCGGACAGCTCTGGAAACACCATATATTTT
clone size: many; V gene: TRBV5-5; J gene: TRBJ2-7; D gene: TRBD2; CDR3 protein: CASSPGTSAIYEQYF; CDR3 DNA: TGTGCCAGCAGCCCGGGGACTAGCGCAATCTACGAGCAGTACTTC
clone size: -; V gene: TRBV5-1; J gene: TRBJ2-3; D gene: TRBD2; CDR3 protein: CASSPGRVLDTQYF; CDR3 DNA: TGCGCCAGCAGTCCTGGGAGGGTCTTGGATACGCAGTATTTT
clone size: -; V gene: TRBV5-1; J gene: TRBJ2-1; D gene: -; CDR3 protein: CASSYTVAGGNEQFF; CDR3 DNA: TGCGCCAGCAGCTACACAGTGGCTGGTGGGAATGAGCAGTTCTTC
clone size: few; V gene: TRBV12-3/TRBV12-4; J gene: TRBJ2-2; D gene: -; CDR3 protein: CAIRSAGSTGELFF; CDR3 DNA: TGTGCCATTAGAAGTGCAGGGTCGACCGGGGAGCTGTTTTTT
clone size: -; V gene: TRBV20-1; J gene: TRBJ2-7; D gene: TRBD2; CDR3 protein: CSANSGRGVEQYF; CDR3 DNA: TGCAGTGCTAACAGCGGGAGGGGGGTCGAGCAGTACTTC